This TCR beta chain was identified in a study of T-cell memory formation after mild COVID-19. General study findings and limits: CD4/CD8 balance characterized clones contracting day 15 to 85, and CD4+ skew characterized later expanders. Of the contracting clones, CD4+ ones lay mainly in CM and EM, and CD8+ ones in EMRA.

Concerning this clonotype itself: Its antigen is as yet unknown.

The CDR3 loop spans 15 amino acids. CDR1 LGHNA and CDR2 YSLEER come from the germline V gene. V was shortened by 1 base and J by 2 bases, with 9 bases between the two germline ends. TCRdb analysed the 5' RACE reads with MiXCR anew, one entry per CDR3 protein. The repertoire holds around 5,000 distinct CDR3 sequences, with around 45% as singletons. Sequences were obtained from PBMCs or a T cell subset sorted from them (not recorded which). The TCR sequence derives from an adult who had mild COVID-19 (a few samples of this study predate the infection). Cell type and time point are not known. The chain joins TRBV4-3 to TRBJ1-3; D unclear. The CDR3, as DNA: TGCGCCAGCAGCCAAGCGCGGACGGCTGGAAACACCATATATTTT. This codes for CASSQARTAGNTIYF.